This T cell receptor (beta chain) emerged from a study of blood T cell repertoires in COVID-19 (TCRdb year 2020). About the study as a whole: Collaborator samples came from the United States, Italy and Spain and covered acute and convalescent phases of COVID-19. The prospective study material was composed of cDNA or gDNA derived from T cells, B-cell-depleted T cells, or PBMCs. Deeply sampled blood TCRbeta repertoires from subjects exposed to, actively infected with, or recovered from COVID-19 were included in the dataset. A freely available public database, intended as a resource for researchers studying the immune response to SARS-CoV-2, is where the repertoires were released. Samples were obtained from the ongoing ImmuneRACE study (first 160 participants) and from approximately 1,200 subjects provided by 6 global collaborators. The sample metadata nearly always contained a de-identified subject ID, COVID-19 status, age in years and sex. Where HLA class I and class II types were available, the types were taken from metadata supplied by the sample provider, not from assay-based typing.

The sample holds a few counts of this clone. Its binding antigen is unknown. No qualities accompany the bases; no much larger clone lies one base away. TCRbeta CDR3 regions were amplified from genomic DNA using the immunoSEQ Assay, a bias-controlled multiplex PCR. The authors' pipeline ran thus. The number of nucleated cells in each sample was estimated from the amplification of reference gene primers within the assay. Sequence reads were collapsed and filtered to measure the absolute abundance of every unique TCRbeta CDR3 rearrangement. For each sample, productive Simpson clonality was calculated as the square root of Simpson's diversity index over productive rearrangements. The clones in this table, taken by TCRdb from immuneACCESS, are in-frame only. Not every clone is retained; where verified, under half of the shortfall comes from an unresolved V gene, and the cause of the rest is unknown. V, J and clone size were drawn from that table, and D and trimming were deduced from the DNA. The sample data list more than 95,000 clones, and 81% of these were observed just once. More than 8% of the sample comes from the top ten.

The research as a whole found: Clinical and demographic metadata were provided uncurated, with the amount varying by source and participant.

The CDR3 covers 15 residues, taking in both the cysteine and the phenylalanine. CDR3 DNA only is kept here, 45 bases in frame from base 1. Collaborating institutions collected whole blood in K2EDTA tubes following their own protocols. For TCRbeta analysis, collaborators shipped samples in one of three forms: frozen whole blood, isolated PBMCs, or DNA extracted from either of those sample types. The TCR originated in a woman in her sixties or seventies with acute or convalescent COVID-19. Sample: peripheral blood. This chain is built from TRBV1 and TRBJ1-1; TRBD1, the table's D call, lacks a check against the DNA. TRBV1 is a documented pseudogene. The CDR3 amino acid sequence is: CTSSQVTGGVAEAFF. The sequenced DNA: TGCACCAGCAGCCAAGTTACAGGGGGCGTCGCTGAAGCTTTCTTT.